These T cell receptor beta chains were read from a single sample in a study of T-cell reconstitution after alpha-beta-depleted transplantation in children. One entry per CDR3 protein results from TCRdb running MiXCR on the PCR reads. This table has some 240,000 distinct CDR3 sequences, approximately 9.8% appearing once. The material was PBMCs from the stem cell graft donor, obtained from the stem cell graft. The receptor source for this set is a human donor who donated a stem cell graft to a child with SCID. CDR3s include the opening cysteine and the closing phenylalanine or tryptophan. D genes are given only for firm matches. Clone size is shown for a subset of rows, as once, few, many or a class of expanded clone.

j_call cdr3_length clone_size d_call v_call cdr3_nt cdr3_aa
TRBJ1-6 16 many - TRBV5-1 TGCGCCAGCAGCTTGTCTTTAAGGCAGGGAAATTCACCCCTCCACTTT CASSLSLRQGNSPLHF
TRBJ1-1 15 many - TRBV9 TGTGCCAGCAGCCAAGCGGGCCATATGAACACTGAAGCTTTCTTT CASSQAGHMNTEAFF
TRBJ1-2 15 many TRBD1 TRBV4-1 TGCGCCAGCAGCCCTACGGGACAGGGGGTCGATGGCTACACCTTC CASSPTGQGVDGYTF
TRBJ2-1 18 - TRBD2 TRBV7-3 TGTGCCAGCAGCCCTACCAGGACTAGCGGGGGGGCCTACAATGAGCAGTTCTTC CASSPTRTSGGAYNEQFF
TRBJ2-3 13 many - TRBV29-1 TGCAGCGACCGGGACAACCCTTCAGATACGCAGTATTTT CSDRDNPSDTQYF
TRBJ2-7 14 many - TRBV12-3/TRBV12-4 TGTGCCAGCAGTTTTTCAGGGGTCGAGTACGAGCAGTACTTC CASSFSGVEYEQYF
TRBJ1-6 16 few TRBD1 TRBV7-6 TGTGCCAGCAGCCCTAAGGCGACAGGGGATAATTCACCCCTCCACTTT CASSPKATGDNSPLHF
TRBJ2-3 14 many - TRBV29-1 TGCAGCGTTGAAGTGCGGCCGTCCAGGACCACGCAGTATTTT CSVEVRPSRTTQYF
TRBJ2-1 14 - TRBD2 TRBV7-2 TGTGCCAGTCCTAGAACGGGGGGAAACAATGAGCAGTTCTTC CASPRTGGNNEQFF
TRBJ1-1 14 many - TRBV11-1 TGTGCCAGCAGCTTAGTACCGGAGAACACTGAAGCTTTCTTT CASSLVPENTEAFF
TRBJ2-1 16 many - TRBV9 TGTGCCAGCAGCGTAGTAGGTAGCGGTTCCTACAATGAGCAGTTCTTC CASSVVGSGSYNEQFF
TRBJ1-5 14 many TRBD1 TRBV20-1 TGCAGTGCAACAGGGGGCCGTAGCAATCAGCCCCAGCATTTT CSATGGRSNQPQHF
TRBJ1-3 16 many - TRBV5-1 TGCGCCAGCAGCGATCTCCCGAACCACTCTGGAAACACCATATATTTT CASSDLPNHSGNTIYF
TRBJ1-1 13 many TRBD1 TRBV7-6 TGTGCCAGCAGCTCCGATACAGGGGGCGAAGCTTTCTTT CASSSDTGGEAFF
TRBJ2-3 14 many TRBD1 TRBV7-7 TGTGCCAGCAGCAGGGACAGCAGCACAGATACGCAGTATTTT CASSRDSSTDTQYF
TRBJ2-1 19 - TRBD2 TRBV5-1 TGCGCCAGCAGCAGAGCCGAGACCTTAGCGGGGGCCTCCTACAATGAGCAGTTCTTC CASSRAETLAGASYNEQFF
TRBJ2-5 15 - - TRBV9 TGTGCCAGCAGCGTAGAGGGGACCCTCAGCGAGACCCAGTACTTC CASSVEGTLSETQYF
TRBJ2-7 16 many - TRBV7-2 TGTGCCAGCAGCTCTTACAGGGAATATCGCTCCTACGAGCAGTACTTC CASSSYREYRSYEQYF
TRBJ1-6 14 many - TRBV5-5 TGTGCCAGCAGCCCCGATAGACGGGTGGGAGCCCTCCACTTT CASSPDRRVGALHF
TRBJ2-7 16 many TRBD1 TRBV28 TGTGCCAGCAGTTACTCGGGACAGGGGATACCCTACGAGCAGTACTTC CASSYSGQGIPYEQYF
TRBJ2-6 15 - - TRBV7-9 TGTGCCAGCAGCTCCCCCAGGGCTGGGGCCAACGTCCTGACTTTC CASSSPRAGANVLTF
TRBJ2-1 16 many - TRBV7-2 TGTGCCAGCAGCTTAGCTGGGATCAGCTCCTACAATGAGCAGTTCTTC CASSLAGISSYNEQFF
TRBJ2-2 15 many - TRBV5-1 TGCGCCAGCAGTCAGAGCGGGCCGAACACCGGGGAGCTGTTTTTT CASSQSGPNTGELFF
TRBJ1-2 15 few TRBD1 TRBV28 TGTGCCAGCAGTACCCAATCGACAGGGAGCTATGGCTACACCTTC CASSTQSTGSYGYTF
TRBJ2-2 16 many - TRBV27 TGTGCCAGCGCAGATCGCGGCAGGAAGAACACCGGGGAGCTGTTTTTT CASADRGRKNTGELFF
TRBJ2-3 14 many - TRBV7-2 TGTGCCAGCAGCTTCGGACAGTTCACAGATACGCAGTATTTT CASSFGQFTDTQYF
TRBJ2-1 15 many TRBD1 TRBV6-1 TGTGCCAGCAGTCAAGGACAGGGCGTTTACAATGAGCAGTTCTTC CASSQGQGVYNEQFF
TRBJ2-3 14 many TRBD2 TRBV20-1 TGCAGTGCTAGGGGGCGGGGGACCACAGATACGCAGTATTTT CSARGRGTTDTQYF
TRBJ2-5 12 - - TRBV29-1 TGCAGCGTTGCGCAGGCTCAAGAGACCCAGTACTTC CSVAQAQETQYF
TRBJ2-3 14 many - TRBV5-1 TGCGCCAGCAGCTTGAATGTTCGGACAGATACGCAGTATTTT CASSLNVRTDTQYF
TRBJ2-1 17 many - TRBV18 TGTGCCAGCTCACCCCTGCCCATAGGCAGCTCCTACAATGAGCAGTTCTTC CASSPLPIGSSYNEQFF
TRBJ1-1 14 few - TRBV20-1 TGCAGTGCTAGAGAAGGGGATTTGGACACTGAAGCTTTCTTT CSAREGDLDTEAFF
TRBJ2-2 15 many TRBD1 TRBV5-1 TGCGCCAGCAGCAAGGACAGGGGGCGCCCCGGGGAGCTGTTTTTT CASSKDRGRPGELFF
TRBJ1-3 17 many TRBD1 TRBV5-1 TGCGCCAGCAGCTTGGGGACAGGGGTCCCCTCTGGAAACACCATATATTTT CASSLGTGVPSGNTIYF
TRBJ1-3 15 many - TRBV10-3 TGTGCCATCAGTGACCTACGGGTCTCTGGAAACACCATATATTTT CAISDLRVSGNTIYF
TRBJ2-3 16 few - TRBV19 TGTGCCAGTAGTATCCCGGGGCGGTTCGTCTCAGATACGCAGTATTTT CASSIPGRFVSDTQYF
TRBJ2-1 15 many TRBD2 TRBV6-2/TRBV6-3 TGTGCCAGCAGGGGAGCGGGGAGCTCCTACAATGAGCAGTTCTTC CASRGAGSSYNEQFF
TRBJ2-3 15 - TRBD1 TRBV11-2 TGTGCCAGCAGCTTAATACTGGGGACAGCAGATACGCAGTATTTT CASSLILGTADTQYF
TRBJ1-5 14 many - TRBV20-1 TGCAGTGCTAGTGATGCAGGAACCAATCAGCCCCAGCATTTT CSASDAGTNQPQHF
TRBJ2-5 19 many TRBD2 TRBV20-1 TGCAGTGCTAGAGTGTCCACGGGGCGGGGGGGCCTGAGTCAAGAGACCCAGTACTTC CSARVSTGRGGLSQETQYF
TRBJ2-7 14 - - TRBV6-5 TGTGCCAGCAGTTACTCAAGGGACCACTACGAGCAGTACTTC CASSYSRDHYEQYF
TRBJ1-1 12 - - TRBV20-1 TGCAGTGCTAGAGAAACCGGGTCCACGGCTTTCTTT CSARETGSTAFF
TRBJ2-6 19 many - TRBV10-3 TGTGCCATCAGTGATCCCCCGACTCTGCGTTTCTCTGGGGCCAACGTCCTGACTTTC CAISDPPTLRFSGANVLTF
TRBJ2-3 15 many - TRBV20-1 TGCAGTGCTAGAGAGGCAGGGACTAGCACAGATACGCAGTATTTT CSAREAGTSTDTQYF